These 32 T cell receptor beta chains were sequenced from one sample in a study of blood T cells in healthy people across ages. The authors ran a second PCR of 7 to 11 cycles using a sample-barcoded 5' primer and a J-beta primer mix. TCRdb independently ran MiXCR on the 5' RACE reads; one entry per CDR3 protein. The repertoire holds 1.5 million to 2 million distinct CDR3 sequences, with roughly 27% as singletons. The material sequenced was blood. Receptors were obtained from a woman in her twenties or thirties in good health.

The CDR3 loop is CSVAGLAGGGGSYNEQYF. The CDR3 nucleotides are TGCAGCGTTGCGGGGCTAGCGGGAGGAGGGGGCTCCTACAATGAGCAGTACTTC. This chain joins TRBV29-1 and TRBJ2-1; 11 bases map to TRBD2. The end of the DNA aligns better with TRBJ2-7, so the J call may be wrong. CDR3 length: 18 amino acids. The germline CDR1 and CDR2 sequences are SQVTM and ANQGSEA.

The CDR3, as DNA: TGCAGTGCTAGCAGAGGGAGGGCCCCCTACGAGCAGTACTTC. Protein product: CSASRGRAPYEQYF. The rearrangement links TRBV20-1 to TRBJ2-7; TRBD2 agrees at 7 bases. The germline V gene has CDR1 DFQATT and CDR2 SNEGSKA (reference sequence). CDR3 length equals 14 residues. The junction had 7 bases not matched to a gene; V was cut back by 3 bases and J by 2 bases.

V and J are TRBV27 and TRBJ1-1, with D possibly being TRBD1 (6 bases). Per germline, CDR1 MNHEY and CDR2 SMNVEV (reference sequence). This CDR3 comprises 14 residues. V was cut by 6 bases and J by 3 bases, with 14 bases left in between. This CDR3 reads CASSLDRSDTEAFF. Written as DNA, the CDR3 is TGTGCCAGCAGCCTAGACAGGTCGGACACTGAAGCTTTCTTT.

With respect to this clonotype: A much larger clone lies one base from this, so it may be a read error. J is TRBJ2-4 and V is TRBV20-1; D gene ambiguous. Germline values: CDR1 DFQATT, CDR2 SNEGSKA (reference sequence). This CDR3 comprises 13 residues. The V gene lost 7 bases and the J gene lost 4 bases, with 14 bases spanning the gap. Here the CDR3 reads CSVRNLEKNIQYF. CDR3 DNA: TGCAGTGTTAGGAACCTGGAGAAAAACATTCAGTACTTC.

The chain combines TRBV6-4 with TRBJ2-5; 8 bases are a match to TRBD2. V lost 0 bases to trimming and J lost 9 bases; unmatched junction nucleotides: 9. The CDR3 contains 15 residues. Per the germline V gene, CDR1 is MRHNA and CDR2 is SNTAGT. The CDR3: CASSDSNREGQAQYF. The DNA for the CDR3 is TGTGCCAGCAGTGACTCCAACCGGGAGGGGCAGGCCCAGTACTTC.

This clonotype was seen a handful of times. The V call is TRBV7-9, the J call TRBJ2-3; 8 positions match TRBD2. V gave up 5 bases and J gave up 4 bases; unmatched junction bases: 11. This CDR3 is 16 amino acids long. Germline V gene lookup returns CDR1 SEHNR and CDR2 FQNEAQ (reference sequence). The CDR3 nucleotides read TGTGCCAGCAGCCCAAGAGCGGGGGAAGTCGCAGATACGCAGTATTTT. Translated: CASSPRAGEVADTQYF.

CDR3 bases: TGCAGTGCTAGAGATCCTCGGACAGGGGGCAGTGAGCAGTTCTTC. Translated, it gives CSARDPRTGGSEQFF. The chain recombines TRBV20-1 with TRBJ2-1; TRBD1 agrees at 11 bases. The trim removed 0 bases at V and 9 bases at J, leaving 7 bases unmatched. The germline gives CDR1 DFQATT, CDR2 SNEGSKA (reference sequence). This CDR3 spans 15 amino acids.

This clonotype was seen ten or more times. The rearrangement joins TRBV20-1 to TRBJ2-1; D is possibly TRBD2 (5 bases). Germline values: CDR1 DFQATT, CDR2 SNEGSKA (reference sequence). V was pared by 3 bases and J by 2 bases, with 14 bases between. The CDR3 contains 15 residues. CDR3 region: CSARRAGVPYNEQFF. The CDR3 DNA follows: TGCAGTGCTAGGAGGGCGGGTGTCCCCTACAATGAGCAGTTCTTC.

The CDR3 region has the DNA TGCAGTGCCGTCTCCTCGACCTGGGATACGCAGTATTTT. It is translated as CSAVSSTWDTQYF. V is TRBV20-1 and J is TRBJ2-3; no reliable D call. There are 13 residues in the CDR3. Germline values: CDR1 DFQATT, CDR2 SNEGSKA (reference sequence). Trimming removed 6 bases at V and 6 bases at J, with 16 bases between.

This clonotype showed up just a few times. The chain recombines TRBV11-2 with TRBJ2-3; the D gene is possibly TRBD2 (7 bases). The CDR3 consists of 16 residues. The germline V gene has CDR1 SGHAT and CDR2 FQNNGV. Trimming removed 2 bases at V and 0 bases at J, with 12 bases between. The chain's CDR3 is CASSLRRGPSTDTQYF. The CDR3 DNA reads TGTGCCAGCAGCTTACGGCGGGGGCCAAGCACAGATACGCAGTATTTT.

This chain connects TRBV14 to TRBJ1-1, with TRBD1 matching 7 bases. The ends lost 4 bases at V and 5 bases at J; junction bases unmatched: 10. The CDR3 contains 15 residues. The germline gives CDR1 SGHDN, CDR2 FVKESK. The CDR3 region has the DNA TGTGCCAGCAGCCGGACGGACAGGCGGAAGACTGAAGCTTTCTTT. Its translation is CASSRTDRRKTEAFF.

This chain uses TRBV14 with TRBJ2-1; no clear D. Germline CDR1 and CDR2: SGHDN and FVKESK. The length of the CDR3 is 14 residues. Trimming pared 4 bases from V and 9 bases from J, leaving 16 bases between. The CDR3 sequence: CASSRTLSLSEQFF. The CDR3, as DNA: TGTGCCAGCAGCCGGACGTTAAGTCTCAGTGAGCAGTTCTTC. Supplemented by reference TRBV14 and TRBJ2-1, the full variable domain reads EAGVTQFPSHSVIEKGQTVTLRCDPISGHDNLYWYRRVMGKEIKFLLHFVKESKQDESGMPNNRFLAERTGGTYSTLKVQPAELEDSGVYFCASSRTLSLSEQFFGPGTRLTVL.

This chain connects TRBV10-3 to TRBJ1-2, with D perhaps TRBD1 (5 bases). This CDR3 spans 14 amino acids. V lost 6 bases and J lost 3, with 14 bases in between. The V gene's germline CDR1 is ENHRY and CDR2 SYGVKD. The CDR3 sequence: CAIRSGRSDYGYTF. The CDR3 DNA is TGTGCCATCAGATCAGGGAGGTCGGACTATGGCTACACCTTC.

The DNA of the CDR3 is TGCAGTGCCTCCCCCCCGGGAGGATTCTACAATGAGCAGTTCTTC. Protein: CSASPPGGFYNEQFF. The gene calls are TRBV20-1 and TRBJ2-1; 7 bases are shared with TRBD2. This CDR3 has 15 amino acids. Germline CDR1 is DFQATT and CDR2 is SNEGSKA (reference sequence). V trimming: 6 bases; J trimming: 3 bases; junction bases outside the gene matches: 11.

Details on this clonotype: This may be a read error, as it is one base from a much larger clone. The final CDR3 position lacks the conserved phenylalanine or tryptophan, pointing to a likely read error. The CDR3: CSASTRGGNEKLFC. CDR3 in DNA: TGCAGTGCTAGCACCAGAGGGGGCAATGAAAAACTGTTTTGT. This chain joins TRBV20-1 and TRBJ1-4, with 7 positions matching TRBD1. Germline CDR1 DFQATT, CDR2 SNEGSKA (reference sequence). V lost 3 bases, J lost 5 bases, and 6 bases stayed unmatched. The CDR3 totals 14 residues.

There are a few counts of this clonotype. The rearrangement uses TRBV4-1 and TRBJ2-3, with 10 bases identical to TRBD2. Germline V gene data show CDR1 as MGHRA and CDR2 as YSYEKL. The CDR3 loop spans 14 amino acids. J gave up 1 base and V 7 bases, and 2 bases lay outside the gene matches. CDR3 protein: CASNSGGGTDTQYF. The CDR3 DNA reads TGCGCCAGCAACAGCGGGGGGGGCACAGATACGCAGTATTTT.

Turning to this clonotype: An end of the junction does not agree with germline; a read error may underlie this. The chain carries TRBV7-2 and TRBJ2-1; 8 bases line up with TRBD1. The CDR3 covers 12 residues. Germline V gives CDR1 SGHTA, CDR2 FQGNSA. CDR3: CAGSVTGGGQFF. Written as DNA, the CDR3 is TGTGCCGGCAGCGTCACAGGGGGAGGGCAGTTCTTC.

This clonotype was counted only a few times. This rearrangement joins TRBV10-2 to TRBJ1-1; D is ambiguous. The germline V gene has CDR1 WSHSY and CDR2 SAAADI. V was shortened by 3 bases and J by 7 bases, with 12 bases between the two germline ends. The CDR3 has 13 amino acids. The CDR3 here is CASSETQRIEAFF. In DNA form, the CDR3 reads TGCGCCAGCAGTGAAACACAGCGGATTGAAGCTTTCTTT.

This clonotype has just a few counts. The rearrangement joins TRBV5-1 to TRBJ1-1, with TRBD1 matching over 8 bases. The ends lost 3 bases at V and 0 bases at J; junction bases unmatched: 4. Germline lookup yields CDR1 SGHRS and CDR2 YFSETQ. The CDR3 has 15 amino acids. The CDR3 DNA reads as TGCGCCAGCAGCTCCACGGGACAGGTGAACACTGAAGCTTTCTTT. Residues: CASSSTGQVNTEAFF.

This clonotype came up a few times. In DNA, the CDR3 is TGTGCCAGCAGCGTAGCTTGGACCCTCGAGGGGGATACGCAGTATTTT. It specifies CASSVAWTLEGDTQYF. V gene TRBV9 combines with J gene TRBJ2-3, with D perhaps being TRBD1 or TRBD2 (5 bases each). The CDR3 has 16 residues. Trimming removed 0 bases from V and 6 bases from J, with 17 bases in between. Germline V gene data show CDR1 as SGDLS and CDR2 as YYNGEE.

This clonotype was counted ten times or more. The CDR3 DNA sequence: TGTGCCAGCAGCTTTCCCGGGACCGTCTCCTACGAGCAGTACTTC. It translates to CASSFPGTVSYEQYF. The J gene is TRBJ2-7, the V gene TRBV7-2; D possibly matches TRBD1 or TRBD2 (5 bases each). V was clipped by 3 bases and J by 0 bases, with 12 bases between them. Germline V gene sequence: CDR1 SGHTA, CDR2 FQGNSA. The CDR3 contains 15 residues.

The chain is built from TRBV25-1 and TRBJ2-7, with a tentative D call TRBD1 (6 bases). V dropped 6 bases and J dropped 2 bases, with 14 bases sitting between them. Germline V gene sequence: CDR1 MGHDK, CDR2 SYGVNS. The CDR3 consists of 14 residues. The CDR3 sequence: CASSPTGSTYEQYF. The CDR3 DNA reads as TGTGCCAGCAGCCCGACAGGCTCGACCTACGAGCAGTACTTC.

This chain links TRBV12-5 with TRBJ2-3; D not certain. The CDR3 sequence is 13 residues long. Trimming took 4 bases from V and 4 from J, leaving 9 bases between them. CDR1 and CDR2 from the germline V gene are LGHNT and FRNRAP. The CDR3 is CASGSSPPDTQYF. In DNA, the CDR3 is TGTGCTAGTGGTTCGTCCCCACCAGATACGCAGTATTTT.

There are a few counts of this clonotype. The genes are TRBV20-1 and TRBJ1-6; tentatively, D is TRBD1 (6 bases). Trimming left V 0 bases short and J 6 bases short, with 12 bases between. CDR1 is DFQATT, CDR2 SNEGSKA, per germline (reference sequence). This CDR3 is 15 amino acids long. CDR3 protein: CSAREIRGFNSPLHF. The CDR3 region has the DNA TGCAGTGCTAGAGAGATTAGGGGGTTTAATTCACCCCTCCACTTT.

The gene calls are TRBV11-2 and TRBJ2-2; no firm D call. Between the trimmed V and J ends, which lost 5 bases and 8 bases, there was a span of 12 bases. The CDR3 has 13 residues. CDR1 SGHAT and CDR2 FQNNGV come from the germline V gene. CDR3 bases: TGTGCCAGCAGCCGATTACTAAGAGGGGAGCTGTTTTTT. Protein: CASSRLLRGELFF.

This clonotype was detected a few times. The chain joins TRBV15 to TRBJ2-5; 9 nucleotides agree with TRBD1. Trimming removed 1 base from V and 4 bases from J; junction bases left unmatched: 13. The germline CDR1 and CDR2 sequences are LNHNV and YYDKDF (reference sequence). The length of the CDR3 is 18 residues. The CDR3 DNA follows: TGTGCCACCAGCAGAGCGGGACAGGGAGTTACTACAGGAGAGACCCAGTACTTC. Protein sequence: CATSRAGQGVTTGETQYF.

A single count supports this clonotype. The rearrangement links TRBV12-3 or TRBV12-4 to TRBJ1-1; no clear D. The CDR3 is made up of 12 amino acids. V lost 3 bases to trimming and J lost 8 bases, with 10 bases between them. The CDR3 DNA follows: TGTGCCAGCAGTTTTAGGCTTTTCGAAGCTTTCTTT. Translated: CASSFRLFEAFF.

This chain uses TRBV12-3 or TRBV12-4 with TRBJ2-2; perhaps TRBD2 as D (6 bases). This CDR3 region has 16 residues. V was cut by 3 bases and J by 0 bases, with 11 bases left in between. The CDR3 region has the DNA TGTGCCAGCAGTTTTGAAGCGGGTTCGAACACCGGGGAGCTGTTTTTT. Translating gives CASSFEAGSNTGELFF.

This clonotype occurred once. A much larger clone differs by one base, so this may be a read error. This chain uses TRBV30 with TRBJ1-2; D unclear. CDR3 size: 11 residues. The germline V gene encodes CDR1 GTSNPN and CDR2 SVGIG (reference sequence). Trimming took 2 bases from V and 10 from J, leaving 11 bases between them. In DNA form, the CDR3 reads TGTGCCTGGAGTACTGGCCCGGACTACACCTTC. Translation: CAWSTGPDYTF.

This clonotype was counted at least ten times. This chain links TRBV6-5 with TRBJ2-5, with D unclear. V lost 2 bases and J lost 0, with 7 bases in between. Germline CDR1 and CDR2: MNHEY and SVGAGI. This CDR3 is built from 14 residues. CDR3 sequence reads: CASSYVGDQETQYF. CDR3 DNA: TGTGCCAGCAGTTACGTGGGTGACCAAGAGACCCAGTACTTC.

This clonotype was observed a few times. The chain uses TRBV10-3 and TRBJ2-1; D may correspond to TRBD1 or TRBD2 (6 bases each). This CDR3 comprises 15 residues. In germline, CDR1 is ENHRY, CDR2 SYGVKD. Trimming removed 4 bases from V and 5 bases from J, with 15 bases in between. CDR3: CAISAPRGANNEQFF. Written as DNA, the CDR3 is TGTGCCATCAGTGCCCCGAGGGGGGCGAACAATGAGCAGTTCTTC.

The chain carries TRBV12-3 or TRBV12-4 and TRBJ2-3; 14 bases agree with TRBD2. V lost 10 bases, J lost 6 bases, and 9 bases stayed unmatched. CDR3 length: 15 residues. The CDR3 spells CAITPGLAGADTQYF. The CDR3 DNA reads as TGTGCCATCACCCCGGGACTAGCGGGAGCGGATACGCAGTATTTT.